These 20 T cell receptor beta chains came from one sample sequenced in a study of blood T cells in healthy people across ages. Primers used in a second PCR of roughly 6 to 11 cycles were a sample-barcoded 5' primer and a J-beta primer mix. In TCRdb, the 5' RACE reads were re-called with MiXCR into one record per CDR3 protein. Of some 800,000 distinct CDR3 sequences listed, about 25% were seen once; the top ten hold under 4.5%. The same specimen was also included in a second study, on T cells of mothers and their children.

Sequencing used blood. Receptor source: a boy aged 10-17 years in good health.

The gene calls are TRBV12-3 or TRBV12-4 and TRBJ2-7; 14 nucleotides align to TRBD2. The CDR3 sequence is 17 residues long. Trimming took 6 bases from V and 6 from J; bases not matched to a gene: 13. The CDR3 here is CASRTGTSGSSRGEQYF. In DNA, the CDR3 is TGTGCCAGCAGGACCGGGACTAGCGGGAGTAGTCGCGGCGAGCAGTACTTC.

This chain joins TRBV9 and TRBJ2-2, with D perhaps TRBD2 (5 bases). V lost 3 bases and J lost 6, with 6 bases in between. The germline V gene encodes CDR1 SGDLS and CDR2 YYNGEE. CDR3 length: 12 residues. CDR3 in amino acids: CASSARAGELFF. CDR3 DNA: TGTGCCAGCAGCGCGCGGGCCGGGGAGCTGTTTTTT.

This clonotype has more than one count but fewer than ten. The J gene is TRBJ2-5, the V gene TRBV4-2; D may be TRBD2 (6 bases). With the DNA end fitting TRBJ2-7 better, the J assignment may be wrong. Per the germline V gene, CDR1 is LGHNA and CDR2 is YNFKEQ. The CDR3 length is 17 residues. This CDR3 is CASSPLLDQRAPYEQYF. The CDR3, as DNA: TGTGCCAGCAGCCCCCTATTGGACCAGCGGGCCCCCTACGAGCAGTACTTC.

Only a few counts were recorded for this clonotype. DNA for the CDR3: TGTGCCAGCAGTTTACGGTATCTCGAATCCTACGAGCAGTACTTC. Translated: CASSLRYLESYEQYF. V usage is TRBV12-3 or TRBV12-4 and J usage is TRBJ2-7, with unresolved D. The CDR3 consists of 15 residues. The V gene lost 2 bases and the J gene lost 1 base, with 12 bases spanning the gap.

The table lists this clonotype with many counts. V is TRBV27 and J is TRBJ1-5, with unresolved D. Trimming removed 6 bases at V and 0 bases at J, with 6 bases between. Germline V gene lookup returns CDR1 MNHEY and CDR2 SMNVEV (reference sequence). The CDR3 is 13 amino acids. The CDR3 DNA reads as TGTGCCAGCAGCTTAAGTAGCAATCAGCCCCAGCATTTT. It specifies CASSLSSNQPQHF.

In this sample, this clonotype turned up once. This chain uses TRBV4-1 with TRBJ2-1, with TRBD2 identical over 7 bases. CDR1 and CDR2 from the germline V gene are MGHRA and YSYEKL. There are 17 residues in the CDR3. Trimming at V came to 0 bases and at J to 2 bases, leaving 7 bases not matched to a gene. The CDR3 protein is CASSQDFTSAAYNEQFF. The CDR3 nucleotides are TGCGCCAGCAGCCAAGATTTCACTAGCGCTGCCTACAATGAGCAGTTCTTC.

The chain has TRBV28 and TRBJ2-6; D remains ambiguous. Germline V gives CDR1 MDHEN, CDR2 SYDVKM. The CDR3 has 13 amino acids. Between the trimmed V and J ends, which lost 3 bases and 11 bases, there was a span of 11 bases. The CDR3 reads CASSFNSFDVLTF. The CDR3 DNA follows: TGTGCCAGCAGTTTTAACTCCTTCGACGTCCTGACTTTC.

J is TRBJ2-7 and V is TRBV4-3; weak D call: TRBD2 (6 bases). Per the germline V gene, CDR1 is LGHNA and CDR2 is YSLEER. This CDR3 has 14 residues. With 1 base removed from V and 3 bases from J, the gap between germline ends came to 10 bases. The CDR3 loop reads CASSQGASDYEQYF. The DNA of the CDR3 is TGCGCCAGCAGCCAAGGAGCTAGCGACTACGAGCAGTACTTC.

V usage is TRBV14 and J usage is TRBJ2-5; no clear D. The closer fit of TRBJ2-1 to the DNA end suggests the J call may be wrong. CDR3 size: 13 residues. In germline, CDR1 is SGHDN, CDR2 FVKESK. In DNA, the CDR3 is TGTGCCAGCAGCCAAGTTGGGTCTGGTGAGCAGTTCTTC. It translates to CASSQVGSGEQFF.

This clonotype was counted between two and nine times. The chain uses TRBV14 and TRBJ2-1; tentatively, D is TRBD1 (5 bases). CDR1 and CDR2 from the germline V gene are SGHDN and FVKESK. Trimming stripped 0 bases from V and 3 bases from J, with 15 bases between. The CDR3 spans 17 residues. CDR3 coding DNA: TGTGCCAGCAGCCAAGATGGGGCAGTAAAGGGCTACAATGAGCAGTTCTTC. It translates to CASSQDGAVKGYNEQFF.

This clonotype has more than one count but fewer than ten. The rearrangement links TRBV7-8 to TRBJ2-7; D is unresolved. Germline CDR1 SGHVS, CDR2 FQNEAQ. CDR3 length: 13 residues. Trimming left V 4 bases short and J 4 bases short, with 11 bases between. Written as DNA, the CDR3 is TGTGCCAGCAGCTACCAAAGAGGTTACGAGCAGTACTTC. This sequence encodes CASSYQRGYEQYF.

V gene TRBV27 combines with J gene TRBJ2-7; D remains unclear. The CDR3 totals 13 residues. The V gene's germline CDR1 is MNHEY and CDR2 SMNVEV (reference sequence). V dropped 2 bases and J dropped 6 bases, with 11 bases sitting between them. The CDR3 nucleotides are TGTGCCAGCAGTTTAGACACCGTCTCCGAGCAGTACTTC. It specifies CASSLDTVSEQYF.

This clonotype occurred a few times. Here the CDR3 DNA reads TGTGCCAGCAGCCCGATCCCCTATAATTCACCCCTCCACTTT. Translated: CASSPIPYNSPLHF. The chain carries TRBV7-8 and TRBJ1-6; D not resolved. The germline gives CDR1 SGHVS, CDR2 FQNEAQ. The CDR3 extends over 14 amino acids. Deletions cut 5 bases from V and 2 bases from J, with 7 bases between.

The CDR3 loop reads CASSQVRRQETQYF. CDR3 DNA sequence: TGCGCCAGCAGCCAAGTTAGGCGGCAAGAGACCCAGTACTTC. V is TRBV4-1 and J is TRBJ2-5, with unresolved D. From germline, CDR1 is MGHRA and CDR2 YSYEKL. V lost 1 base and J lost 2, with 8 bases in between. The CDR3 runs 14 residues.

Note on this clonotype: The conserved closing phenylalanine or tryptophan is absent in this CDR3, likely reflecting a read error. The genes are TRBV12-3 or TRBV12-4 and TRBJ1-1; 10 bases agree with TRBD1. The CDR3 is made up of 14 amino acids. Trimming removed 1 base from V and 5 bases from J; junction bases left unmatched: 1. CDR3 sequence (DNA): TGTGCCAGCAGTTTAGGGACAGGGGGGACTGAAGCTTTCCTT. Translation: CASSLGTGGTEAFL.

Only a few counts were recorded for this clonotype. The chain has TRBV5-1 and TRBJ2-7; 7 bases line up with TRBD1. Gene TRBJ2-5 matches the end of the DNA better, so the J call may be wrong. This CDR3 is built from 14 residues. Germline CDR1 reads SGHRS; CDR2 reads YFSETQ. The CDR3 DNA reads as TGCGCCAGCAGCTGGACAGGAACCCAAGAGACCCAGTACTTC. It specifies CASSWTGTQETQYF.

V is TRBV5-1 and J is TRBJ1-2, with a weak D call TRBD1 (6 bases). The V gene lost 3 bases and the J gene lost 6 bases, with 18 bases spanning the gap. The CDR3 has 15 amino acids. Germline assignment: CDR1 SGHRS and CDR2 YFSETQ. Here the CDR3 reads CASSYYLGGLNGYTF. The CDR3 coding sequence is TGCGCCAGCAGCTACTATCTAGGGGGGCTCAATGGCTACACCTTC.

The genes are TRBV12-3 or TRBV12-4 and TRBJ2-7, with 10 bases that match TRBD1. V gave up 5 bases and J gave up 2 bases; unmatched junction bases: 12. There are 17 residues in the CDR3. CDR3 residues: CASSLFPGQGSTYEQYF. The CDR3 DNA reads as TGTGCCAGCAGTCTCTTTCCGGGACAGGGGTCCACCTACGAGCAGTACTTC.

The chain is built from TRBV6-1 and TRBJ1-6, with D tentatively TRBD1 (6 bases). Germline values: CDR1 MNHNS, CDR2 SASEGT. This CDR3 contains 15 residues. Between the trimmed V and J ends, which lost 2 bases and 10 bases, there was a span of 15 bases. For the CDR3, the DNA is TGTGCCAGCAGTGAAATGGGGGCCCTCGGGTCACCCCTCCACTTT. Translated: CASSEMGALGSPLHF.

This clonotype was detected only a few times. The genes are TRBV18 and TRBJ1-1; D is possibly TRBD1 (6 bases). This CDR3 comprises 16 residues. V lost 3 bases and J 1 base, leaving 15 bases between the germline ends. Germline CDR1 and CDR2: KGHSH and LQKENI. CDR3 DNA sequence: TGTGCCAGCTCACCTTATTCCGGGACACAGAACACTGAAGCTTTCTTT. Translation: CASSPYSGTQNTEAFF.